The entry below gives a single T cell receptor (beta chain) sequence along with its context. In germline, CDR1 is SQVTM, CDR2 ANQGSEA. This CDR3 comprises 14 residues. The V end lost 4 bases, the J end lost 2 bases, and 14 bases lay between the germline ends. The test was conducted at deep level. Every subset had its genomic DNA shared out evenly among several immunoSEQ plates. Produced via immunoSEQ multiplex PCR; TCRdb's table is partial and in-frame only. The sample has around 340,000 clones, 73% seen once. This entry is derived from a study of shared clonotypes between healthy human individuals. The sequence derives from a man aged 25-45 years in good health. The source material was memory CD4+ T cells sorted from blood. Subset indicated: CD45RA-negative fraction. V is TRBV29-1 and J is TRBJ1-1; D uncertain. The CDR3 spells CSVGARVGNTEAFF. As DNA, the CDR3 is TGCAGCGTTGGGGCTCGGGTGGGAAACACTGAAGCTTTCTTT.